The rows below give T cell receptor beta chains drawn from one sample of a study of T cell responses to AZD1222 COVID-19 vaccine. The protocol was immunoSEQ multiplex PCR, while the TCRdb copy is restricted to in-frame clones and leaves out a portion. The sample lists around 80,000 clones; around 85% were seen once. Sequenced material: peripheral blood, taken 28 days after the second AZD1222 dose. These receptors were obtained from an adult who received the AZD1222 COVID-19 vaccine. CDR3s include the opening cysteine and the closing phenylalanine or tryptophan. The D gene is left open where the match is weak.

. | TRBJ2-5 | TRBV19 | CASSPTRPQETQYF
TRBD2 | TRBJ2-3 | TRBV4-2 | CASSQDLSGGWTDTQYF
. | TRBJ2-5 | TRBV5-1 | CASSLGDSQETQYF
. | TRBJ1-5 | TRBV5-6 | CASSLQQGRFQPQHF
. | TRBJ1-4 | TRBV3-1/TRBV3-2 | CASSQARPRNEKLFF
TRBD2 | TRBJ2-3 | TRBV3-1/TRBV3-2 | CASSPGGGITDTQYF
. | TRBJ2-2 | TRBV19 | CASTPRPGKNTGELFF
TRBD1 | TRBJ1-1 | TRBV10-3 | CAISESGTGGPNTEAFF
. | TRBJ1-2 | TRBV12-3/TRBV12-4 | CASIKSGSYGYTF
. | TRBJ1-4 | TRBV25-1 | CASSESGGSYEKLFF
. | TRBJ2-3 | TRBV5-5 | CASSLAAGEGMNTQYF
. | TRBJ2-7 | TRBV6-5 | CASSYALLREQYF
. | TRBJ1-1 | TRBV5-6 | CASSTIRETTTEAFF
. | TRBJ1-6 | TRBV2 | CASSVEGAENSPLHF
. | TRBJ2-1 | TRBV30 | CAWSNGLSRFF
. | TRBJ2-6 | TRBV19 | CASSIWQDYTGANVLTF
. | TRBJ1-4 | TRBV18 | CASSPEAKTTNEKLFF
. | TRBJ2-3 | TRBV7-8 | CASSLGGTEIFVAQYF
TRBD1 | TRBJ2-1 | TRBV5-6 | CASSFAGQGYNEQFF
. | TRBJ1-1 | TRBV6-5 | CASSYSGVGTEAFF
TRBD1 | TRBJ1-1 | TRBV14 | CASSQDRGSYTEAFF
. | TRBJ1-6 | TRBV5-1 | CASSRTFRTESTNSPLHF
. | TRBJ1-3 | TRBV13 | CASSPGTAYSGNTIYF
. | TRBJ2-5 | TRBV5-5 | CASSLGFQETQYF
. | TRBJ2-3 | TRBV9 | CASSVVDTQYF
. | TRBJ1-5 | TRBV6-5 | CAGAGSNQPQHF
. | TRBJ1-1 | TRBV3-1/TRBV3-2 | CASSQAFIAGFTEAFF
. | TRBJ2-3 | TRBV3-1/TRBV3-2 | CASSQAGSTSDTQYF
. | TRBJ1-6 | TRBV9 | CASSVGGDSSSYNSPLHF
. | TRBJ1-1 | TRBV5-4 | CASSLRGVTEAFF
. | TRBJ1-2 | TRBV3-1/TRBV3-2 | CASSRGRGYTF
. | TRBJ2-4 | TRBV21-1 | CASSKGTDYLALAKNIQYF
. | TRBJ2-7 | TRBV3-1/TRBV3-2 | CASAGSPRTYEQYF
. | TRBJ2-1 | TRBV4-2 | CASSSGPIPSYNEQFF
TRBD1 | TRBJ1-6 | TRBV19 | CASKSKTGDNSPLHF
. | TRBJ2-7 | TRBV14 | CASSHTSYEQYF
TRBD1 | TRBJ2-7 | TRBV28 | CASRRSGTGSYEQYF
TRBD1 | TRBJ1-4 | TRBV5-1 | CASSKDRGNEKLFF
. | TRBJ1-1 | TRBV6-5 | CASSYSGGTGAEAFF
. | TRBJ1-4 | TRBV28 | CASTPGGFKTNEKLFF
TRBD1 | TRBJ1-6 | TRBV3-1/TRBV3-2 | CASSQGTGGLRDNSPLHF
. | TRBJ2-7 | TRBV28 | CASRNYEQYF
TRBD1 | TRBJ1-6 | TRBV6-5 | CASREGAGFSSPLHF
. | TRBJ1-4 | TRBV5-5 | CASSVGTAINEKLFF
. | TRBJ2-3 | TRBV7-9 | CASSPLLALTDTQYF